This TCR beta chain was sequenced for a study of cytomegalovirus exposure and HLA in healthy donors. Study overall: A preliminary data release comprised roughly 85 million unique TCRs obtained from HLA-typed donors.

In the case of this clone: Its antigen is not known.

This CDR3 is built from 12 residues. V was cut by 5 bases and J by 1 base, with 4 bases left in between. Germline CDR1 reads SSHAT; CDR2 reads FNYEAQ (reference sequence). PCR used 60 Vbeta primers and 13 Jbeta primers. In the authors' workflow: An analysis performed later counted 74 million or so unique TCR beta chains (approximately 11 million of them shared). Produced via immunoSEQ multiplex PCR; TCRdb's table is partial and in-frame only. That table furnishes V, J and clone size, whereas the DNA furnished D and trimming. The repertoire holds 110,000 or so clones, roughly 70% seen once, with 1.3% in the top ten. Study-level findings and limits: Highest at DRB1 and lowest at HLA-C, TCR association rates differed among HLA loci in a later analysis. Follow-up analysis later connected one missense variant in DCLRE1C with trimming of TCR beta V- and J-genes.

This receptor was obtained from a man between 40 and 49 years old in good health and CMV-seronegative. V and J are TRBV7-7 and TRBJ2-3; no definite D call. Sequenced sample: PBMCs. The CDR3 bases are TGTGCCAGCAGCCCCGGCACAGATACGCAGTATTTT. Protein sequence: CASSPGTDTQYF. Full variable domain (outside the CDR3, taken from reference TRBV7-7 and TRBJ2-3): GAGVSQSPRYKVTKRGQDVTLRCDPISSHATLYWYQQALGQGPEFLTYFNYEAQPDKSGLPSDRFSAERPEGSISTLTIQRTEQRDSAMYRCASSPGTDTQYFGPGTRLTVL.